Below, 19 T cell receptor beta chains from the same sample are listed, as sequenced in a study of cytomegalovirus exposure and HLA in healthy donors. Both 60 Vbeta primers and 13 Jbeta primers went into the PCR. The data were produced by immunoSEQ multiplex PCR, yet TCRdb's version contains in-frame clones alone and is incomplete. The sample shows about 170,000 clones, almost 80% of them seen only once. Sequencing was carried out using PBMCs. These TCRs come from a man in his forties in good health and CMV-seropositive.

This clone was found a few times. A read error may account for a junction end that differs from germline. The rearrangement uses TRBV28 and TRBJ2-6; weak D call: TRBD2 (6 bases). Germline V gives CDR1 MDHEN, CDR2 SYDVKM. CDR3 size: 18 residues. DNA of the CDR3: TGTGCCAGCACCGTATGGGAGGTGACGCCCTCTGGGGCCAACGGCCTGACTTTC. Amino acids: CASTVWEVTPSGANGLTF.

The V and J genes are TRBV9 and TRBJ2-2; 11 bases agree with TRBD2. Germline V gives CDR1 SGDLS, CDR2 YYNGEE. J was trimmed by 1 base and V by 6 bases; bases with no gene match: 5. The CDR3 totals 16 residues. Here the CDR3 reads CASNTGTSGNTGELFF. The CDR3 DNA follows: TGTGCCAGCAATACAGGGACTAGCGGGAACACCGGGGAGCTGTTTTTT.

This chain uses TRBV6-1 with TRBJ2-7, with D possibly matching TRBD2 (5 bases). CDR3 length: 18 residues. CDR1 is MNHNS and CDR2 is SASEGT in the germline V gene. Trimming took off 0 bases at V and 1 base at J, with 19 bases between the two ends. The CDR3 nucleotides are TGTGCCAGCAGTGAAGCCGACTGGACCCGGGGTTGGTCCTACGAGCAGTACTTC. Amino acids: CASSEADWTRGWSYEQYF.

The V gene is TRBV4-1, the J gene TRBJ1-5, with a weak D call TRBD1 (5 bases). This CDR3 comprises 14 residues. The V end lost 4 bases, the J end lost 1 base, and 8 bases lay between the germline ends. Germline V lookup: CDR1 MGHRA, CDR2 YSYEKL. CDR3 in DNA: TGCGCCAGCAGCCCGACAGACAGCAATCAGCCCCAGCATTTT. It codes for CASSPTDSNQPQHF.

This sequence joins TRBV18 and TRBJ1-3; possible D gene TRBD1, 6 bases. Trimming left V 4 bases short and J 4 bases short, with 14 bases between. The CDR3 contains 15 residues. The germline CDR1 and CDR2 sequences are KGHSH and LQKENI. CDR3 sequence reads: CASSRTTGSGNTIYF. The CDR3 nucleotides read TGTGCCAGCTCACGAACGACAGGCAGCGGAAACACCATATATTTT.

The CDR3 bases are TGTGCCTGGAGTGCCTTAACGGGGGGCGCCGACAATGAGCAGTTCTTC. This translates into CAWSALTGGADNEQFF. The rearrangement joins TRBV30 to TRBJ2-1; tentative D call: TRBD2 (7 bases). The CDR3 is 16 residues long. Trimming left V 1 base short and J 5 bases short, with 18 bases between. Looked up from germline, CDR1 is GTSNPN and CDR2 is SVGIG (reference sequence).

J is TRBJ2-7 and V is TRBV7-9; perhaps TRBD1 as D (5 bases). The CDR3 loop spans 14 amino acids. From germline, CDR1 is SEHNR and CDR2 FQNEAQ (reference sequence). V lost 5 bases and J lost 5, with 16 bases in between. The CDR3 protein is CASSRGSWNHEQYF. The CDR3 coding sequence is TGTGCCAGCAGCAGGGGATCTTGGAACCACGAGCAGTACTTC.

For this clone: Sequence at one end of the junction differs from germline and may be a read error. V is TRBV2 and J is TRBJ2-4, with 7 bases aligning to TRBD2. The V gene's germline CDR1 is SNHLY and CDR2 FYNNEI. The length of the CDR3 is 13 residues. The chain's CDR3 is CASSREAQNSQYF. The CDR3 DNA is TGTGCCAGCAGTCGGGAGGCTCAAAACAGTCAGTACTTC.

V and J are TRBV6-6 and TRBJ2-1, with a tentative D call TRBD2 (6 bases). The CDR3 is 14 residues long. V gave up 6 bases and J gave up 6 bases, with 15 bases separating them. Germline V gene lookup returns CDR1 MNHNY and CDR2 SVGAGI (reference sequence). The CDR3 DNA follows: TGTGCCAGCAGCAAGGGGACTGTACTCAATGAGCAGTTCTTC. Translated: CASSKGTVLNEQFF.

V usage is TRBV7-3 and J usage is TRBJ2-3, with 8 bases aligning to TRBD1. This CDR3 spans 15 amino acids. V shed 2 bases, J shed 5 bases, and the junction held 6 bases outside the gene matches. Germline values: CDR1 SGHTA, CDR2 FQGTGA. The CDR3 nucleotides are TGTGCCAGCAGCTTATCAGGGGGCCGGGGAGATACGCAGTATTTT. Protein sequence: CASSLSGGRGDTQYF.

The genes are TRBV19 and TRBJ2-5, with TRBD2 identical over 8 bases. The V gene end was trimmed by 4 bases and the J gene end by 4 bases; junction bases not matched to a gene: 2. The CDR3 consists of 13 residues. Germline values: CDR1 LNHDA, CDR2 SQIVND (reference sequence). The CDR3 sequence is CASSRTSTETQYF. The CDR3 nucleotides read TGTGCCAGTAGTAGGACTAGCACAGAGACCCAGTACTTC. The entire variable domain, with the rest obtained from reference TRBV19 and TRBJ2-5, is as follows: DGGITQSPKYLFRKEGQNVTLSCEQNLNHDAMYWYRQDPGQGLRLIYYSQIVNDFQKGDIAEGYSVSREKKESFPLTVTSAQKNPTAFYLCASSRTSTETQYFGPGTRLLVL.

This clone was counted only a few times. The genes are TRBV5-6 and TRBJ1-2; 7 bases line up with TRBD1. Unmatched junction bases numbered 29, after V lost 5 bases and J lost 10 bases. The CDR3 totals 19 residues. The V gene's germline CDR1 is SGHDT and CDR2 YYEEEE. The CDR3 here is CASRFARGTVRLSVVDYTF. CDR3 coding DNA: TGTGCCAGCAGGTTTGCCCGAGGGACAGTTCGGCTCAGTGTGGTGGACTACACCTTC.

Written as DNA, the CDR3 is TGCGCCAGCAGCCCGGGGACTAGCGGGACATTAGGCGAGCAGTACTTC. It is translated as CASSPGTSGTLGEQYF. The chain is built from TRBV5-1 and TRBJ2-7; 13 bases line up with TRBD2. The CDR3 is 16 amino acids. The trim removed 4 bases at V and 6 bases at J, leaving 10 bases unmatched. Germline CDR1 reads SGHRS; CDR2 reads YFSETQ.

There are a few counts of this clone. Germline and junction disagree at one end, which may indicate a read error. V is TRBV11-3 and J is TRBJ2-4; D is undetermined. This CDR3 contains 12 residues. Germline V CDR1 and CDR2: SGHNT, YENEEA. CDR3 bases: TGTGCCAGCAGGAAGCAGGAAAACAGTCAGTACTTC. Its translation: CASRKQENSQYF.

This chain joins TRBV7-8 and TRBJ2-5, with TRBD1 matching 10 bases. This CDR3 spans 17 amino acids. Germline lookup yields CDR1 SGHVS and CDR2 FQNEAQ. Trimming took 2 bases from V and 5 from J; bases not matched to a gene: 11. The CDR3 DNA sequence: TGTGCCAGCAGCTTACGACAGGGGGCGGGGATTGGGGAGACCCAGTACTTC. Its translation is CASSLRQGAGIGETQYF.

The V call is TRBV2, the J call TRBJ2-7, with 14 nucleotides matching TRBD2. The CDR3 runs to 17 residues. CDR1 is SNHLY, CDR2 FYNNEI, per germline. Trimming took 2 bases from V and 4 from J; bases not matched to a gene: 7. CDR3: CASSETGTSGSGYEQYF. The CDR3 nucleotides are TGTGCCAGCAGTGAAACCGGGACTAGCGGGAGTGGTTACGAGCAGTACTTC.

The CDR3: CAISDPLGLAGVETQYF. The DNA for the CDR3 is TGTGCCATCAGTGACCCCCTCGGACTAGCGGGAGTTGAGACCCAGTACTTC. The chain combines TRBV10-3 with TRBJ2-5; 13 nucleotides line up with TRBD2. Germline trimming cut 3 bases from V and 5 bases from J; bases unmatched to any gene: 9. The CDR3 spans 17 residues. Per germline, CDR1 ENHRY and CDR2 SYGVKD.

The V call is TRBV15, the J call TRBJ1-5, with D unresolved. The CDR3 length is 15 residues. Germline lookup yields CDR1 LNHNV and CDR2 YYDKDF (reference sequence). V lost 0 bases to trimming and J lost 0 bases, with 6 bases between them. CDR3 protein: CATSRDIYSNQPQHF. The CDR3 DNA reads as TGTGCCACCAGCAGAGATATATATAGCAATCAGCCCCAGCATTTT.

The chain has TRBV30 and TRBJ2-5; no reliable D call. CDR3 length: 14 amino acids. With 0 bases removed from V and 5 bases from J, the gap between germline ends came to 13 bases. Germline CDR1 is GTSNPN and CDR2 is SVGIG (reference sequence). In DNA, the CDR3 is TGTGCCTGGAGTGTAACCGGAGCGTGGGAGACCCAGTACTTC. It specifies CAWSVTGAWETQYF.